This TCR beta chain is drawn from a study of shared clonotypes between healthy human individuals. The sorted-subset replicate PCRs were given around 200 ng DNA, which is approximately 30,000 T cell genomes. Using immunoSEQ multiplex PCR, the repertoire was profiled, and TCRdb retains in-frame clones only, with some absent. The sample shows some 580,000 clones, 98% of them seen only once. Naive CD8 populations comprised CD45RO-negative cells positively selected for CCR7, excluding terminally differentiated effector memory CD45RA+ cells. The CDR3 extends over 16 amino acids. J lost 2 bases, V lost 1 base, and 10 bases had no gene match. CDR1 is SQVTM, CDR2 ANQGSEA, per germline.

The sequence came from a man aged 25-45 years in good health. The chain couples TRBV29-1 to TRBJ2-7; TRBD1 agrees at 8 bases. The sample was naive CD8+ T cells sorted from blood. CDR3 sequence reads: CSVEGTGRGKAYEQYF. CDR3 DNA sequence: TGCAGCGTTGAAGGGACAGGGAGAGGTAAGGCCTACGAGCAGTACTTC.